This T cell receptor (beta chain) stems from a study of shared clonotypes between healthy human individuals. The germline V gene encodes CDR1 WSHSY and CDR2 SAAADI. Trimming pared 5 bases from V and 4 bases from J, leaving 12 bases between. The CDR3 is 14 residues long. Once extracted for a subset, genomic DNA was divided evenly among several immunoSEQ plates. As processed by the authors: Junction-only sequences produced by ImmunoSEQ had no quality scores, so filtering differed. The data were produced by immunoSEQ multiplex PCR, yet TCRdb's version contains in-frame clones alone and is incomplete. Clonal size and the V and J genes are those of that table, whereas D and trimming came from the DNA. The repertoire consists of about 770,000 clones, with around 77% occurring once and the leading ten covering about 1.8%.

Specimen: memory CD4+ T cells sorted from blood. Subset: CD45RA-negative fraction. This clonotype originated in a woman aged 30 to 39 in good health. This rearrangement joins TRBV10-2 to TRBJ2-1; D possibly corresponds to TRBD1 (5 bases). The DNA of the CDR3 is TGCGCCAGCAGTCCTCTAGACAGATACAATGAGCAGTTCTTC. Translating gives CASSPLDRYNEQFF.